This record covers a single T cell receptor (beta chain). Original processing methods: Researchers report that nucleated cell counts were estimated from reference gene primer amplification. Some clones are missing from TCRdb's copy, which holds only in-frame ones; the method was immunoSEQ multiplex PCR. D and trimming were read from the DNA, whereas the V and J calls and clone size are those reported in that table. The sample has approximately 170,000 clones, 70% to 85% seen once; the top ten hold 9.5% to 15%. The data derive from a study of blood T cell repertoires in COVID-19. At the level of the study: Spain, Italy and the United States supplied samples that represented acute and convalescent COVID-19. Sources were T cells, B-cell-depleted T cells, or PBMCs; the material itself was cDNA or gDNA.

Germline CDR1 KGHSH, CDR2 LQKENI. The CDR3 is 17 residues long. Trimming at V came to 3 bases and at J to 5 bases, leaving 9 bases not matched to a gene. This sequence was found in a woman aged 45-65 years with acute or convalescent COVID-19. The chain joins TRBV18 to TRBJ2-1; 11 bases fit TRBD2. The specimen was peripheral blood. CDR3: CASSPLTTSGAHNEQFF. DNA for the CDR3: TGTGCCAGCTCACCCCTTACGACTAGCGGGGCCCACAATGAGCAGTTCTTC.